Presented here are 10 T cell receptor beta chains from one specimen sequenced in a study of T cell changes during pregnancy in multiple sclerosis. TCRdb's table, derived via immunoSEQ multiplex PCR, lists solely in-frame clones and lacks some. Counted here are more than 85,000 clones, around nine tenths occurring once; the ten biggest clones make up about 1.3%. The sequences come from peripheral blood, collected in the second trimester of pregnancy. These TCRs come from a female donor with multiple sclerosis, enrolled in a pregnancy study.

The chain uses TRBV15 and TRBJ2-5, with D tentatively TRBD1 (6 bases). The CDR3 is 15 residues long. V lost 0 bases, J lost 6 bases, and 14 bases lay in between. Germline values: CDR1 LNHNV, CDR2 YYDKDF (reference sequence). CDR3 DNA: TGTGCCACCAGCAGAGAAAAGGGGACAATGAAGACCCAGTACTTC. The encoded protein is CATSREKGTMKTQYF.

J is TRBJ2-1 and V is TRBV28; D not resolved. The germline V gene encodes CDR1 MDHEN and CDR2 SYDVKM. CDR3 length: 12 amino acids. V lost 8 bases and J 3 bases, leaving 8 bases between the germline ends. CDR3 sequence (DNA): TGTGCCAGCGAGCGCGGCTACAATGAGCAGTTCTTC. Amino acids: CASERGYNEQFF. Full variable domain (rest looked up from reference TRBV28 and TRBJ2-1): DVKVTQSSRYLVKRTGEKVFLECVQDMDHENMFWYRQDPGLGLRLIYFSYDVKMKEKGDIPEGYSVSREKKERFSLILESASTNQTSMYLCASERGYNEQFFGPGTRLTVL.

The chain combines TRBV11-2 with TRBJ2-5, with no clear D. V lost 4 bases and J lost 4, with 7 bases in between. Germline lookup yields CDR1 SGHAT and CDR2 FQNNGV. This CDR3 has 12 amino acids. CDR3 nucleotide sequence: TGTGCCAGCAGCTCAGGTGGAGAGACCCAGTACTTC. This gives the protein CASSSGGETQYF.

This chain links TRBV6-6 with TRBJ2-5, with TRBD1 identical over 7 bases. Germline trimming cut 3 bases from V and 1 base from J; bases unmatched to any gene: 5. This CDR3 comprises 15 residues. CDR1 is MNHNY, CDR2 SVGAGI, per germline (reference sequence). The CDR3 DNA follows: TGTGCCAGCAGTTATTTCGGACAGGCCCAAGAGACCCAGTACTTC. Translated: CASSYFGQAQETQYF.

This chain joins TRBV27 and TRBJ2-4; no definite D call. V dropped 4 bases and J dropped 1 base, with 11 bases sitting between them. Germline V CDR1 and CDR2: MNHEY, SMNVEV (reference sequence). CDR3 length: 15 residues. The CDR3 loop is CASSSAESAKNIQYF. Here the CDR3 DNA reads TGTGCCAGCAGTTCCGCCGAGTCGGCCAAAAACATTCAGTACTTC.

This chain's CDR3 is CASSIGDRDQPQHF. CDR3 DNA sequence: TGTGCCAGTAGTATAGGGGACAGGGATCAGCCCCAGCATTTT. The chain has TRBV19 and TRBJ1-5; TRBD1 agrees at 9 bases. CDR1 is LNHDA, CDR2 SQIVND, per germline (reference sequence). V shed 1 base and J 5 bases; nucleotides not matched to a gene: 0. This CDR3 comprises 14 residues.

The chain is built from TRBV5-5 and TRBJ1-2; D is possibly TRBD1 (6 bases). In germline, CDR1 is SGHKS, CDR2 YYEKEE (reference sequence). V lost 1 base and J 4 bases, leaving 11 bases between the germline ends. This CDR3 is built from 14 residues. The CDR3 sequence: CASSLTQGFYGYTF. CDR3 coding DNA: TGTGCCAGCAGCTTGACCCAGGGGTTCTATGGCTACACCTTC.

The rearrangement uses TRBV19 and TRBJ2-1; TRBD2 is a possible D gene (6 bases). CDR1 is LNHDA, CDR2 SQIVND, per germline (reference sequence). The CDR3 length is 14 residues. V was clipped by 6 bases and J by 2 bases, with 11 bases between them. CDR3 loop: CASREGEAYNEQFF. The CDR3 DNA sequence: TGTGCCAGTAGGGAGGGAGAGGCCTACAATGAGCAGTTCTTC.

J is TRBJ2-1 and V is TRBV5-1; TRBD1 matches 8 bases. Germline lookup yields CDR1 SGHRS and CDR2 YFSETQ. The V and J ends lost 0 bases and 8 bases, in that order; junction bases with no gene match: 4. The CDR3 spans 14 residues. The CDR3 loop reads CASSLVAGGHEQFF. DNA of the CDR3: TGCGCCAGCAGCTTGGTGGCAGGGGGCCATGAGCAGTTCTTC. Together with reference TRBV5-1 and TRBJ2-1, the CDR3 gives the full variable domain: KAGVTQTPRYLIKTRGQQVTLSCSPISGHRSVSWYQQTPGQGLQFLFEYFSETQRNKGNFPGRFSGRQFSNSRSEMNVSTLELGDSALYLCASSLVAGGHEQFFGPGTRLTVL.

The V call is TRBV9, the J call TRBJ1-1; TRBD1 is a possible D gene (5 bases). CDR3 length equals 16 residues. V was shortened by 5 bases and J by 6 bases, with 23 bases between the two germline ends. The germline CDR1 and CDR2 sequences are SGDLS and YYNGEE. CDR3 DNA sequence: TGTGCCAGCAGGTTAGCCACGTCGGGGGAGGAAGCTGAAGCTTTCTTT. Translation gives CASRLATSGEEAEAFF.